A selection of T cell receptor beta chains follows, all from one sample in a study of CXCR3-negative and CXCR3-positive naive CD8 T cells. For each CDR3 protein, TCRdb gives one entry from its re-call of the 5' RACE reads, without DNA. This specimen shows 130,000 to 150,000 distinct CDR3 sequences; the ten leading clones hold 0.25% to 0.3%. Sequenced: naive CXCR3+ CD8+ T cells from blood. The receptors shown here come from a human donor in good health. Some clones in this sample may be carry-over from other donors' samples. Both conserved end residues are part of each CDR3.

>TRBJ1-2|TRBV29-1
CSVNGQPGGGYTF
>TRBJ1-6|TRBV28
CASSLSPLRSPLHF
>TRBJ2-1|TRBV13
CASSPQVAGNEQFF
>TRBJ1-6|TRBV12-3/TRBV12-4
CASSLSRNSPLHF
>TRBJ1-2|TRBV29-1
CSVVMTGVLYGYTF
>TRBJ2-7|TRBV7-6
CASSLGGAGASYEQYF
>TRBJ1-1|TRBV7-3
CASSYDRLNTEAFF
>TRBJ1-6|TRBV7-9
CASSLVEEINSPLHF
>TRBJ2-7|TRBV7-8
CASSSPFEGLYEQYF
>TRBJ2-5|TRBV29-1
CSVEQGYQETQYF
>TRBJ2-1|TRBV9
CASSVVGQGVYNEQFF
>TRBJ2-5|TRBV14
CASSQVIEQETQYF
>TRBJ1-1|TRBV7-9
CASSLPGGYTEAFF
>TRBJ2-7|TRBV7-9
CASSLAGGEQYF
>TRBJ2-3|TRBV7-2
CASSLVRDTQYF
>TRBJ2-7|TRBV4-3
CASSQDGGSSYEQYF
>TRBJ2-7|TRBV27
CASSQVTVDSKLEQYF
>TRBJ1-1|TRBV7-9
CASSQPTGTNTEAFF
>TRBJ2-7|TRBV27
CASSLTGAPLYEQYF
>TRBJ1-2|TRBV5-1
CASSLDRTYNYGYTF
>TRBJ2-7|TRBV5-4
CASSLVSGDEQYF
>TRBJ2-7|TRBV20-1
CSVGDSLEQYF